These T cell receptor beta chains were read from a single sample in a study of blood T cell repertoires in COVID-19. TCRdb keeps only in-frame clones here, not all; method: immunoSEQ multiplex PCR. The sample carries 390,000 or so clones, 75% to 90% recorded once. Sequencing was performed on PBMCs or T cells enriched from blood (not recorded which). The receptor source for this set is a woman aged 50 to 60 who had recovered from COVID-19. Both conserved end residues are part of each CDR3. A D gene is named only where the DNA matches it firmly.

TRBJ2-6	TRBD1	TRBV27	CASSFGQGPGANVLTF
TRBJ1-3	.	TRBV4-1	CASSNPAGDTIYF
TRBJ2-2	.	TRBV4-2	CASSRGSGTGELFF
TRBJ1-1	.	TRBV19	CASTQGPGRHTEAFF
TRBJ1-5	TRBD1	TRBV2	CASTSGGTQPQHF
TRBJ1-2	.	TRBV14	CASRPSVNYGYTF
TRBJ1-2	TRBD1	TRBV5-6	CASSLGDRDYGYTF
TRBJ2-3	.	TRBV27	CASSFGGYSTDTQYF
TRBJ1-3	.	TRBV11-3	CASSQQMSSGNTIYF
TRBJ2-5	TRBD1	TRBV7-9	CASSLTGGGRETQYF
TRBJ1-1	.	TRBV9	CASSVEEGRTEAFF
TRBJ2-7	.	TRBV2	CASTRRSSSSSYEQYF
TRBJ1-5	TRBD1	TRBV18	CASSKTGTDQPQHF
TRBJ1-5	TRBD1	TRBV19	CASSLFTGGSQPQHF
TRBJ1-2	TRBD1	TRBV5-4	CASSPDRGLGYTF
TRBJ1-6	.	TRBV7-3	CASSLQGSGVDSPLHF
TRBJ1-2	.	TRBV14	CASSQFAGTSYGYTF
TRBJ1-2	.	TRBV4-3	CASSQEGGGLYNYGYTF
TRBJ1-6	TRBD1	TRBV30	CAWSVGGKGNSPLHF
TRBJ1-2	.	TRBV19	CASSISPHVFSYGYTF